The 16 T cell receptor beta chains listed next were all sequenced from one sample in a study of identical twins (dated by TCRdb to 2016 to 2018). The receptor library was made with 5' RACE. The instrument was an Illumina HiSeq 2000. TCRdb passed the public sequencing reads through fastp at Q25 and MiXCR, retaining productive beta sequences. Entries that share a CDR3 protein sequence are merged under the most common genes and DNA. This sample lists more than 350,000 distinct CDR3 sequences; around 9.7% were detected once. The ten most abundant clones make up 8% to 9.5% of the sample. Material for sequencing was naive T cells sorted from blood. This sample's cell subset or site label indicates: cells isolated with a human naive T-cell isolation kit. The receptors originated from a woman aged 45-65 years in good health.

V and J are TRBV6-1 and TRBJ1-5, with D hard to call. Germline V gene data show CDR1 as MNHNS and CDR2 as SASEGT. This CDR3 spans 15 amino acids. The V and J ends lost 6 bases and 0 bases respectively, with 12 bases between them. This chain's CDR3 is CASRVNTDSNQPQHF. For the CDR3, the DNA is TGTGCCAGCAGGGTAAATACAGATAGCAATCAGCCCCAGCATTTT.

The chain combines TRBV4-1 with TRBJ1-5; no definite D call. V was clipped by 1 base and J by 7 bases, with 14 bases between them. This CDR3 spans 15 amino acids. The germline V gene encodes CDR1 MGHRA and CDR2 YSYEKL. The CDR3 DNA follows: TGCGCCAGCAGCCAAGCCACCTCTGCGGACCAGCCCCAGCATTTT. This codes for CASSQATSADQPQHF.

This clonotype was picked up many times. Its ends do not fully match the called genes, so a read error is possible. The CDR3 spells CASSLDRRETQYF. The DNA of the CDR3 is TGTGCTAGCAGCTTAGACCGCAGGGAGACCCAGTACTTC. V and J are TRBV7-7 and TRBJ2-5, with D unresolved. Germline V gives CDR1 SSHAT, CDR2 FNYEAQ (reference sequence). The CDR3 contains 13 residues. Full variable domain (missing parts from reference TRBV7-7 and TRBJ2-5): GAGVSQSPRYKVTKRGQDVTLRCDPISSHATLYWYQQALGQGPEFLTYFNYEAQPDKSGLPSDRFSAERPEGSISTLTIQRTEQRDSAMYRCASSLDRRETQYFGPGTRLLVL.

There are many counts of this clonotype. CDR3 sequence reads: CASSSRTITDTQYF. Written as DNA, the CDR3 is TGTGCCAGCAGTTCCAGGACTATCACAGATACGCAGTATTTT. V and J are TRBV12-3 or TRBV12-4 and TRBJ2-3, with TRBD2 as a possible D gene (6 bases). This CDR3 has 14 amino acids. The V end was cut by 4 bases, the J end by 2 bases, with 10 bases between.

This clonotype has just a few counts. The J gene is TRBJ1-1, the V gene TRBV6-1; D unclear. Germline CDR1 reads MNHNS; CDR2 reads SASEGT. The CDR3 consists of 13 residues. Trimming stripped 6 bases from V and 0 bases from J, with 8 bases between. CDR3 residues: CASRLMVNTEAFF. The CDR3 DNA follows: TGTGCCAGCAGGCTCATGGTGAACACTGAAGCTTTCTTT.

This clonotype was seen a few times. J is TRBJ2-5 and V is TRBV29-1; no clear D. The CDR3 runs to 12 residues. Germline V gene data show CDR1 as SQVTM and CDR2 as ANQGSEA. Trimming took off 7 bases at V and 1 base at J, with 10 bases between the two ends. The CDR3 reads CSGSGSQETQYF. The DNA of the CDR3 is TGCAGCGGATCGGGTAGCCAAGAGACCCAGTACTTC.

This clonotype turned up a few times. The chain employs TRBV20-1 and TRBJ2-1; 7 nucleotides align to TRBD2. Germline values: CDR1 DFQATT, CDR2 SNEGSKA (reference sequence). Trimming removed 2 bases from V and 0 bases from J; junction bases left unmatched: 4. The CDR3 is 15 amino acids. CDR3 DNA sequence: TGCAGTGCTAGAAGGACTAGGTCCTCCTACAATGAGCAGTTCTTC. Translation: CSARRTRSSYNEQFF.

The J gene is TRBJ2-7, the V gene TRBV12-3 or TRBV12-4, with TRBD1 matching over 8 bases. After removal of 6 bases from V and 3 bases from J, the junction contained 1 base not matched to a gene. The CDR3 spans 12 residues. For the CDR3, the DNA is TGTGCCAGCAGAACAGGGGGCTACGAGCAGTACTTC. Its translation: CASRTGGYEQYF.

There are a few counts of this clonotype. This chain joins TRBV7-9 and TRBJ2-3, with 9 nucleotides matching TRBD1. This CDR3 has 14 residues. V shed 5 bases and J 5 bases; nucleotides not matched to a gene: 5. The germline V gene has CDR1 SEHNR and CDR2 FQNEAQ (reference sequence). The CDR3 sequence: CASSQDRGVDTQYF. In DNA form, the CDR3 reads TGTGCCAGCAGCCAGGACAGGGGAGTAGATACGCAGTATTTT.

The rearrangement uses TRBV12-3 or TRBV12-4 and TRBJ2-5; D unresolved. Deletions cut 1 base from V and 3 bases from J, with 6 bases between. The CDR3 is 13 residues long. CDR3 in amino acids: CASSLVREETQYF. Written as DNA, the CDR3 is TGTGCCAGCAGTTTAGTTAGGGAAGAGACCCAGTACTTC.

The V gene is TRBV19, the J gene TRBJ1-4; D gene unclear. Deletions cut 7 bases from V and 7 bases from J, with 19 bases between. The CDR3 covers 15 residues. The germline gives CDR1 LNHDA, CDR2 SQIVND (reference sequence). Written as DNA, the CDR3 is TGTGCCAGTAACACCCAAGGGTACGGATTTGAAAAACTGTTTTTT. Translated: CASNTQGYGFEKLFF.

The chain employs TRBV6-6 and TRBJ2-2, with TRBD2 matching 7 bases. The CDR3 has 17 amino acids. V shed 0 bases, J shed 2 bases, and the junction held 6 bases outside the gene matches. CDR1 and CDR2 (germline): MNHNY, SVGAGI (reference sequence). The CDR3 coding sequence is TGTGCCAGCAGTTACTCGCCCAGCGGGGCCAACACCGGGGAGCTGTTTTTT. Residues: CASSYSPSGANTGELFF.

The chain recombines TRBV10-2 with TRBJ2-5; tentatively, D is TRBD2 (5 bases). This CDR3 has 14 amino acids. Looked up from germline, CDR1 is WSHSY and CDR2 is SAAADI. Between the trimmed V and J ends, which lost 6 bases and 3 bases, there was a span of 14 bases. The CDR3 DNA sequence: TGCGCCAGCAGGGGCGGGTTTGCTAAAGAGACCCAGTACTTC. Protein product: CASRGGFAKETQYF.

This clonotype has more than one count but fewer than ten. The J gene is TRBJ2-2, the V gene TRBV3-1; D gene ambiguous. The CDR3 length is 15 residues. V was clipped by 6 bases and J by 1 base, with 12 bases between them. CDR1 LGHDT and CDR2 YNNKEL come from the germline V gene (reference sequence). The CDR3 loop reads CASSQLLENTGELFF. In nucleotides, the CDR3 is TGTGCCAGCAGTCAACTCCTGGAGAACACCGGGGAGCTGTTTTTT.

This clonotype was counted a few times. This sequence joins TRBV7-9 and TRBJ2-5, with 7 bases identical to TRBD2. The V and J ends lost 5 bases and 0 bases, in that order; junction bases with no gene match: 9. This CDR3 is 16 amino acids long. Germline V gives CDR1 SEHNR, CDR2 FQNEAQ (reference sequence). In nucleotides, the CDR3 is TGTGCCAGCAGCACCCGACTAGCCCTCGACCAAGAGACCCAGTACTTC. This sequence encodes CASSTRLALDQETQYF.

The CDR3 region is CASSREPDTQYF. The CDR3 DNA reads TGTGCCAGCAGCCGGGAGCCAGATACGCAGTATTTT. The rearrangement joins TRBV12-3 or TRBV12-4 to TRBJ2-3, with a tentative D call TRBD2 (6 bases). V lost 6 bases and J 4 bases, leaving 8 bases between the germline ends. CDR3 length: 12 amino acids.